This T cell receptor beta chain was found in a study of Tregs in tolerant kidney transplant recipients. The wider study: Recipients received nonmyeloablative bone marrow transplants from related graft donors, with transient mixed chimerism. Study findings and constraints: Tolerant patients' donor-specific Tregs expanded beyond overall Tregs, suggesting antigen-driven growth. Activated donor B cell expansion appeared to reveal the most relevant donor-specific TCRbeta repertoire.

Unstimulated Tregs (CD4+CD25+CD127-) and CD4+CD25- non-Tregs were sorted from PBMCs. Germline assignment: CDR1 SNHLY and CDR2 FYNNEI. This CDR3 is 13 amino acids long. V lost 8 bases, J lost 4 bases, and 6 bases stayed unmatched. As regards this clone: The antigen is unknown.

Sequencing used immunoSEQ multiplex PCR; TCRdb keeps in-frame clones, though not all of them. The sample includes about 72,000 clones, roughly 89% of them seen just once. The sequence came from a human donor who received a combined kidney and bone marrow transplant. The chain recombines TRBV2 with TRBJ1-1; 8 nucleotides line up with TRBD1. The sample in question was CD8+ T cells from blood, obtained before the transplant. The CDR3 nucleotides read TGTGCCAGCCCGACAGGGGTGGCCACTGAAGCTTTCTTT. Amino acid sequence: CASPTGVATEAFF.